The 10 T cell receptor beta chains below come from one sample, sequenced in a study of blood T cell repertoires in COVID-19. Only in-frame clones appear in the TCRdb table, and some are missing; sequencing was by immunoSEQ multiplex PCR. The sample lists 200,000 to 250,000 clones; under 90% were seen once. Sequences were obtained from PBMCs or T cells enriched from blood (not recorded which). These receptors came from a woman aged 55-70 years who had recovered from COVID-19.

This clone was recorded many times. The rearrangement joins TRBV7-8 to TRBJ1-1; D ambiguous. The CDR3 has 18 residues. Between the trimmed V and J ends, which lost 1 base and 1 base, there was a span of 19 bases. Germline lookup yields CDR1 SGHVS and CDR2 FQNEAQ. The CDR3 DNA sequence: TGTGCCAGCAGCTTAGGGGTAGTTATCGGGTCCCAGAACACTGAAGCTTTCTTT. Translating it yields CASSLGVVIGSQNTEAFF.

The chain uses TRBV25-1 and TRBJ2-5, with D uncertain. Looked up from germline, CDR1 is MGHDK and CDR2 is SYGVNS. The CDR3 spans 12 residues. V lost 6 bases, J lost 0 bases, and 5 bases lay in between. The CDR3 nucleotides are TGTGCCAGCAGGGCCTACCAAGAGACCCAGTACTTC. This sequence encodes CASRAYQETQYF.

This sequence joins TRBV2 and TRBJ2-2; no firm D call. The CDR3 length is 11 residues. The germline V and J ends were trimmed by 5 bases and 8 bases, with 6 bases remaining between them. CDR1 is SNHLY, CDR2 FYNNEI, per germline. In nucleotides, the CDR3 is TGTGCCAGCAGTACATTTGGGGAGCTGTTTTTT. This translates into CASSTFGELFF. Full variable domain (remainder filled in from reference TRBV2 and TRBJ2-2): EPEVTQTPSHQVTQMGQEVILRCVPISNHLYFYWYRQILGQKVEFLVSFYNNEISEKSEIFDDQFSVERPDGSNFTLKIRSTKLEDSAMYFCASSTFGELFFGEGSRLTVL.

The chain employs TRBV6-1 and TRBJ2-1; 8 bases are a match to TRBD2. Germline-derived CDR1 and CDR2 are MNHNS and SASEGT. V shed 1 base, J shed 9 bases, and the junction held 14 bases outside the gene matches. There are 17 residues in the CDR3. DNA of the CDR3: TGTGCCAGCAGTGAAGGAGCCGGGACTAGAGGGGGGGGTGAGCAGTTCTTC. It translates to CASSEGAGTRGGGEQFF.

This clone was detected a few times. V usage is TRBV5-1 and J usage is TRBJ1-6; 10 bases align to TRBD1. Germline-derived CDR1 and CDR2 are SGHRS and YFSETQ. The CDR3 loop spans 14 amino acids. The ends lost 4 bases at V and 7 bases at J; junction bases unmatched: 2. DNA of the CDR3: TGCGCCAGCAGCGGGGGACAGGGGAATTCACCCCTCCACTTT. This translates into CASSGGQGNSPLHF.

This sequence joins TRBV28 and TRBJ2-5, with 14 bases identical to TRBD2. This CDR3 is 16 amino acids long. Germline V gene lookup returns CDR1 MDHEN and CDR2 SYDVKM. V was clipped by 4 bases and J by 6 bases; unmatched bases: 7. The CDR3 nucleotides read TGTGCCAGCAGTTCCCCCGGGACTAGCGGGAGAAAGACCCAGTACTTC. It is translated as CASSSPGTSGRKTQYF.

The chain uses TRBV7-2 and TRBJ2-2; 8 bases fit TRBD1. Germline V lookup: CDR1 SGHTA, CDR2 FQGNSA. The CDR3 has 15 residues. After removal of 4 bases from V and 3 bases from J, the junction contained 4 bases not matched to a gene. The DNA for the CDR3 is TGTGCCAGCAGCTCCCAGGGGGCCTACACCGGGGAGCTGTTTTTT. Amino acids: CASSSQGAYTGELFF. The whole variable domain, remainder taken from reference TRBV7-2 and TRBJ2-2, is GAGVSQSPSNKVTEKGKDVELRCDPISGHTALYWYRQSLGQGLEFLIYFQGNSAPDKSGLPSDRFSAERTGGSVSTLTIQRTQQEDSAVYLCASSSQGAYTGELFFGEGSRLTVL.

The V and J genes are TRBV15 and TRBJ1-5; D possibly corresponds to TRBD1 (6 bases). CDR1 is LNHNV, CDR2 YYDKDF, per germline (reference sequence). The V and J ends lost 3 bases and 4 bases respectively, with 19 bases between them. CDR3 length: 17 amino acids. The CDR3: CATSSLTQRTDNQPQHF. The CDR3 DNA reads TGTGCCACCAGCAGTCTCACTCAGCGGACAGATAATCAGCCCCAGCATTTT.

This chain uses TRBV10-3 with TRBJ2-3; TRBD1 might be the D (6 bases). Trimming took 0 bases from V and 6 from J, leaving 7 bases between them. CDR3 length equals 13 residues. Germline V CDR1 and CDR2: ENHRY, SYGVKD. In nucleotides, the CDR3 is TGTGCCATCAGTGAGTCGAGGGGGGATACGCAGTATTTT. It translates to CAISESRGDTQYF.

The J gene is TRBJ2-3, the V gene TRBV7-8; a possible D gene is TRBD2 (7 bases). The V and J ends lost 5 bases and 3 bases respectively, with 15 bases between them. This CDR3 region has 15 residues. Germline CDR1 SGHVS, CDR2 FQNEAQ. CDR3 residues: CASSPQGRGTDTQYF. In DNA form, the CDR3 reads TGTGCCAGCAGCCCTCAGGGGCGGGGGACAGATACGCAGTATTTT.